This T cell receptor (beta chain) was captured by sequencing in a study of T cell responses to AZD1222 COVID-19 vaccine. V lost 6 bases to trimming and J lost 3 bases, with 11 bases between them. This CDR3 region has 13 residues. Using immunoSEQ multiplex PCR, the repertoire was profiled, and TCRdb retains in-frame clones only, with some absent. Among over 85,000 clones, around 85% were seen once, and the ten largest hold 12% to 15%. This material consisted of peripheral blood, taken 28 days after the second AZD1222 dose. The chain uses TRBV12-3 or TRBV12-4 and TRBJ1-1; a weak D match, TRBD1 (5 bases). The receptor was isolated from an adult who received the AZD1222 COVID-19 vaccine. The CDR3 coding sequence is TGTGCCAGCAGCTTGGGACGGGACACTGAAGCTTTCTTT. Translated, it gives CASSLGRDTEAFF.